This TCR beta chain was identified in a study of T-cell reconstitution after alpha-beta-depleted transplantation in children. Regarding the study as a whole: After one year, T-cell counts and TCRbeta diversity mostly came from new T cells. Some patients showed high day-60 TCRbeta diversity, which derived from surviving recipient T cells and thymic progenitors. Expanded graft clones numbering several hundred reportedly gave rise to alpha-beta T cells about two months after transplant.

The germline V gene encodes CDR1 DFQATT and CDR2 SNEGSKA (reference sequence). With V trimmed by 0 bases and J by 5 bases, 6 bases remained unmatched. The CDR3 runs 14 residues. The table lists this clonotype with many counts. Its antigen is unknown. It was with unique molecular identifiers that the TCRbeta library was prepared. TCRdb redid the calling of the PCR reads with MiXCR, one entry per CDR3 protein. Of about 200,000 distinct CDR3 sequences detected, roughly 7.1% appear once; the ten largest clones hold 5.5%. This sequence joins TRBV20-1 and TRBJ2-5; 7 positions agree with TRBD2. This sequence originates from a boy between 2 and 10 years old with acute lymphoblastic leukemia, due to receive a stem cell transplant. Source: PBMCs, taken before TCRalphabeta/CD19-depleted stem cell transplant. In DNA form, the CDR3 reads TGCAGTGCTAGAGATGGTTGGGAGGGGGAGACCCAGTACTTC. This gives the protein CSARDGWEGETQYF.